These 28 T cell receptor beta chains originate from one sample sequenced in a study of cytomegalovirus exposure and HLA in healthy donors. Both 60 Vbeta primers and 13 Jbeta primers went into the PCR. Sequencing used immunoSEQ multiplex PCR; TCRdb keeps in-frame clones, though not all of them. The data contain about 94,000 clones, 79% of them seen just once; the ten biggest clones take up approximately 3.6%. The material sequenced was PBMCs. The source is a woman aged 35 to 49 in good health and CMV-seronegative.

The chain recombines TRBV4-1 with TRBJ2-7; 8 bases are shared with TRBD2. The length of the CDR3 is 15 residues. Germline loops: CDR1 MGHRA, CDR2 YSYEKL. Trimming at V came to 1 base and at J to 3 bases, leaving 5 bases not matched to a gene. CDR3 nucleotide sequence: TGCGCCAGCAGCCAAGTTGGGACTAGAAACTACGAGCAGTACTTC. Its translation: CASSQVGTRNYEQYF.

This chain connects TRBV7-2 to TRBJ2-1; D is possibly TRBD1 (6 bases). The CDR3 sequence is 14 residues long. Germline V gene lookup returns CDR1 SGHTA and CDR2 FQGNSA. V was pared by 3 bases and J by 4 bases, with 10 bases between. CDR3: CASSLLQGYNEQFF. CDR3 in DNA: TGTGCCAGCAGCTTGTTGCAGGGGTACAATGAGCAGTTCTTC.

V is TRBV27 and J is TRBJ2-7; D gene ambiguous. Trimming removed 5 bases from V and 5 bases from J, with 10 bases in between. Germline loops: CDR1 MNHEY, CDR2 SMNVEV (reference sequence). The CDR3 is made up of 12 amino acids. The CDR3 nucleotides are TGTGCCAGCAGTCCCTTGGGCGACGAGCAGTACTTC. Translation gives CASSPLGDEQYF.

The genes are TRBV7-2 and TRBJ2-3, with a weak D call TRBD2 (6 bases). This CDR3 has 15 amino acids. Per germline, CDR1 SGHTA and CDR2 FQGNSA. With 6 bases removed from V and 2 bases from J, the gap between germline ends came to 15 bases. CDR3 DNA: TGTGCCAGCAGGGCGGGACTGGGTTCCACAGATACGCAGTATTTT. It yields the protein CASRAGLGSTDTQYF.

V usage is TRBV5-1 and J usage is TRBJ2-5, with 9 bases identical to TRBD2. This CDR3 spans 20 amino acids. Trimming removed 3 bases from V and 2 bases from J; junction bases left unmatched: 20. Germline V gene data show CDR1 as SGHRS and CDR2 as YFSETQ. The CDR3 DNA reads TGCGCCAGCAGCTGGCGAACCCCCTCGGTCCTAGCGGGGAGTCAAGAGACCCAGTACTTC. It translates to CASSWRTPSVLAGSQETQYF.

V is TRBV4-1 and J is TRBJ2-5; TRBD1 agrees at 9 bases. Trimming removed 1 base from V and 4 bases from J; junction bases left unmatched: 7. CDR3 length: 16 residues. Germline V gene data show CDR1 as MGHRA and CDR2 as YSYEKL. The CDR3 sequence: CASSQATGGWRETQYF. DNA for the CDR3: TGCGCCAGCAGCCAAGCGACAGGGGGTTGGAGAGAGACCCAGTACTTC.

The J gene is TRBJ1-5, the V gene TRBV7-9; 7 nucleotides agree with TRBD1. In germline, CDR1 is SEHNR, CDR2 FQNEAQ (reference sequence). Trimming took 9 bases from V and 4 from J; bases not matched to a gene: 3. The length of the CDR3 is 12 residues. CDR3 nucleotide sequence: TGTGCCAGTCAACAGGGGAATCAGCCCCAGCATTTT. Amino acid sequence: CASQQGNQPQHF.

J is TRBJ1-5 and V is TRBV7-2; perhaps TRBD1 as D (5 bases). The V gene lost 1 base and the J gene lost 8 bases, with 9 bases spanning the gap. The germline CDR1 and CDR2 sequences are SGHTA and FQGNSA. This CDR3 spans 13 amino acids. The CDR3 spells CASSLGRAEPQHF. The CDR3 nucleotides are TGTGCCAGCAGCTTAGGCAGGGCCGAGCCCCAGCATTTT.

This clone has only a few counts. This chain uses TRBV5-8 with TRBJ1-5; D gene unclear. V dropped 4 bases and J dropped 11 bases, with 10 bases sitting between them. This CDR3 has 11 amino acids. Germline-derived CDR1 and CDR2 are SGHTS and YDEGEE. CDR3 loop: CASSIRESQHF. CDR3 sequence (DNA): TGTGCCAGCAGCATCCGGGAATCCCAGCATTTT. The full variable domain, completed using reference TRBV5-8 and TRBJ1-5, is EAGVTQSPTHLIKTRGQQATLRCSPISGHTSVYWYQQALGLGLQFLLWYDEGEERNRGNFPPRFSGRQFPNYSSELNVNALELEDSALYLCASSIRESQHFGDGTRLSIL.

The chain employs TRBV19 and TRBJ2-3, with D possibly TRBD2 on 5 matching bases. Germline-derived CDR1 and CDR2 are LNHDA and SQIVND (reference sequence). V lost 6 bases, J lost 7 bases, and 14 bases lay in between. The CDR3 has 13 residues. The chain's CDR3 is CASSAPGSYTQYF. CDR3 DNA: TGTGCCAGTAGCGCCCCGGGGTCCTATACGCAGTATTTT.

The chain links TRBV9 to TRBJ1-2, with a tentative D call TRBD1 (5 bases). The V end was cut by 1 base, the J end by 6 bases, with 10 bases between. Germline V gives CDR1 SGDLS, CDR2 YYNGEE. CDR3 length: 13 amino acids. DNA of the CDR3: TGTGCCAGCAGCGTACCGGGGGTTCATGGCTACACCTTC. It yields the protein CASSVPGVHGYTF.

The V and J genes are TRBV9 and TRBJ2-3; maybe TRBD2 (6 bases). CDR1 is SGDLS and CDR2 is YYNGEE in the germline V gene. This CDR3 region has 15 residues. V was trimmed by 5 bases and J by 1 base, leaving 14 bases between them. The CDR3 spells CASSAGGSGTDTQYF. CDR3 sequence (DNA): TGTGCCAGCAGTGCCGGGGGAAGTGGCACAGATACGCAGTATTTT.

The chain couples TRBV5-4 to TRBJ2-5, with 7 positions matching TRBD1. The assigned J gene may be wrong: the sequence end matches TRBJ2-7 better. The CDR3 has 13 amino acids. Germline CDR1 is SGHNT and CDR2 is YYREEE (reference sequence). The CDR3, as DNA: TGTGCCAGCAGCTCAGGGGGTACCTACGAGCAGTACTTC. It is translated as CASSSGGTYEQYF.

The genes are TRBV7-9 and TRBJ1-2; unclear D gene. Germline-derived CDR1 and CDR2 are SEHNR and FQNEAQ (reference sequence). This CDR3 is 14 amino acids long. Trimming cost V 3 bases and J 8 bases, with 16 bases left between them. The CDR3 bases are TGTGCCAGCAGCTTCCTATCTTTAGCCGGGGGCTACACCTTC. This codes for CASSFLSLAGGYTF.

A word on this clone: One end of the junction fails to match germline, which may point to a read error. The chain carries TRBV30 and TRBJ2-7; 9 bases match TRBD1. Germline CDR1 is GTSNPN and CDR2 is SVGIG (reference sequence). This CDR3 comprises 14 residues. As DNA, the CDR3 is TGTGCCTGGATCGCGGGACAGGGTTCGTGGGAGCAGCACTTC. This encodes CAWIAGQGSWEQHF.

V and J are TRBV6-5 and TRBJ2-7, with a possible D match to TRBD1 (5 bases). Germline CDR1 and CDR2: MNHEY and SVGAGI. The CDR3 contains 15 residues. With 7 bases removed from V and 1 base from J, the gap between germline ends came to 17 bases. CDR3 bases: TGTGCCAGCACCCCCCACGACAGCGTATCCTACGAGCAGTACTTC. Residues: CASTPHDSVSYEQYF.

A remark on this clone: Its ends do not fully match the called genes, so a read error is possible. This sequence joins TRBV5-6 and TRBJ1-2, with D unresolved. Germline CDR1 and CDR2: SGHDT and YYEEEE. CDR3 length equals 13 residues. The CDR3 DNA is TGTGCCAGCGTTTCGTGGAAGGACTATGGCTACCCCTTC. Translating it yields CASVSWKDYGYPF. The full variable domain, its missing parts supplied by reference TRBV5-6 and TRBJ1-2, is DAGVTQSPTHLIKTRGQQVTLRCSPKSGHDTVSWYQQALGQGPQFIFQYYEEEERQRGNFPDRFSGHQFPNYSSELNVNALLLGDSALYLCASVSWKDYGYPFGSGTRLTVV.

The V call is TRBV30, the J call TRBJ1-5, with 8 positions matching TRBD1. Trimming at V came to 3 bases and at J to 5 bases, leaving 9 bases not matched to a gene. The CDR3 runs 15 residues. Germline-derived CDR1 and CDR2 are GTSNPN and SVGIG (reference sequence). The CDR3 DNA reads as TGTGCCTGGAGAACGGACAGGGCCCACCATCAGCCCCAGCATTTT. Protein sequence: CAWRTDRAHHQPQHF.

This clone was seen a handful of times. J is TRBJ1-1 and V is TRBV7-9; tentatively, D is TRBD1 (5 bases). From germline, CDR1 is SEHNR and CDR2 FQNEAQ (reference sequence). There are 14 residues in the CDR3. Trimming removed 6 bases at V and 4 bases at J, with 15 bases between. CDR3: CASSPQGFTTEAFF. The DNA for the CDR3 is TGTGCCAGCAGTCCTCAGGGTTTTACCACTGAAGCTTTCTTT.

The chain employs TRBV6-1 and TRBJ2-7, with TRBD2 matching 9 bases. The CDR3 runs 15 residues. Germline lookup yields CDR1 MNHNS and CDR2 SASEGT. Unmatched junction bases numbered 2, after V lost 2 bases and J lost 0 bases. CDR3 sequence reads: CASSELAGSSYEQYF. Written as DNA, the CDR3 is TGTGCCAGCAGTGAACTAGCGGGGAGCTCCTACGAGCAGTACTTC.

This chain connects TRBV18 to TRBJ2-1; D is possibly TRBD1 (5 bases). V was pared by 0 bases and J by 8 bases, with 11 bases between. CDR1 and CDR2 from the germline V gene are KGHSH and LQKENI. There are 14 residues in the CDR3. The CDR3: CASSPPSGPHEQFF. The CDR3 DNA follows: TGTGCCAGCTCACCACCTTCAGGGCCCCATGAGCAGTTCTTC.

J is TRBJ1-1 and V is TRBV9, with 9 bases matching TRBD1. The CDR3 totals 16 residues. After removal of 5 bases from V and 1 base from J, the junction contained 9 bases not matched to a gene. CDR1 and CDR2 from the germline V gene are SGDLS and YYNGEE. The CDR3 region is CASSTRTGVKNTEAFF. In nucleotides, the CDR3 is TGTGCCAGCAGTACGCGGACAGGGGTTAAGAACACTGAAGCTTTCTTT.

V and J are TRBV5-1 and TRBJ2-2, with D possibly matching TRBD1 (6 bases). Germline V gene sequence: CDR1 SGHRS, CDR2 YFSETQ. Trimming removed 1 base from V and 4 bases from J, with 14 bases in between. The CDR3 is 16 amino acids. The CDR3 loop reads CASSLSGVGPTGELFF. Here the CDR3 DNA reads TGCGCCAGCAGCTTGTCAGGGGTCGGACCCACCGGGGAGCTGTTTTTT.

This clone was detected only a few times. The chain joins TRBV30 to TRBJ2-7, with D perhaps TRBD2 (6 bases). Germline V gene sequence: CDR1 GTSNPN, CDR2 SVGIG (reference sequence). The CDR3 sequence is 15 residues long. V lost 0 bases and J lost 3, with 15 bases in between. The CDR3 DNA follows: TGTGCCTGGAGTGTACGCGGGGATTATCTCTACGAGCAGTACTTC. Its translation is CAWSVRGDYLYEQYF.

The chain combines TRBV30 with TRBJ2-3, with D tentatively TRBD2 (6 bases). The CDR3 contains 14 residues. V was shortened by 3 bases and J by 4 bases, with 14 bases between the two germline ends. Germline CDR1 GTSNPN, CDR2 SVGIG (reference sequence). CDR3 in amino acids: CAWRAGFSADTQYF. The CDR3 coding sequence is TGTGCCTGGAGGGCGGGATTTAGTGCAGATACGCAGTATTTT.

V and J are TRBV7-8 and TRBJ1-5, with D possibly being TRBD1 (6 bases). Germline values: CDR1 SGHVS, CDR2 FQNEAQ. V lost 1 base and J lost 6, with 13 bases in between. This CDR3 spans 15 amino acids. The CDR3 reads CASSLEIWGRQPQHF. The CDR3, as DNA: TGTGCCAGCAGCTTAGAAATATGGGGGCGTCAGCCCCAGCATTTT.

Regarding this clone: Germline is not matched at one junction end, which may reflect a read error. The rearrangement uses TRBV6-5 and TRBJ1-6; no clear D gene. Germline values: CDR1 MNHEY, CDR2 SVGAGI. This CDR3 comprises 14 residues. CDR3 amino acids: CASSRPGRDSPLNF. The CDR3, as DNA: TGTGCCAGCAGTAGACCCGGTCGGGATTCACCCCTCAACTTT.

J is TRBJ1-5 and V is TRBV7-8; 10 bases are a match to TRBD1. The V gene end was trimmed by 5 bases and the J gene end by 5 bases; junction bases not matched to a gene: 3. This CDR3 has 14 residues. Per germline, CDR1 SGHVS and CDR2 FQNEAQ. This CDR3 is CASSLDRGYQPQHF. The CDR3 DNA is TGTGCCAGCAGCCTGGACAGGGGGTATCAGCCCCAGCATTTT. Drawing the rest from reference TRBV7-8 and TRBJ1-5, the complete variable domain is GAGVSQSPRYKVAKRGQDVALRCDPISGHVSLFWYQQALGQGPEFLTYFQNEAQLDKSGLPSDRFFAERPEGSVSTLKIQRTQQEDSAVYLCASSLDRGYQPQHFGDGTRLSIL.